There are a few counts of the clone carrying this T cell receptor (beta chain). As yet, its antigen is unknown. Using its own MiXCR run on the 5' RACE reads, TCRdb lists one record per CDR3 protein. The sample carries roughly 500,000 distinct CDR3 sequences, around 21% recorded once. The sample originates from a study of T-cell memory formation after mild COVID-19. The CDR3 totals 14 residues. V was trimmed by 11 bases and J by 4 bases, leaving 17 bases between them. CDR1 is MNHNS and CDR2 is SASEGT in the germline V gene. Study-wide findings and caveats: Among CD4+ contracting clones, most were CM and EM, and CD8+ ones EMRA. CD4/CD8 balance held among clones contracting day 15 to 85, and later expanders leaned CD4+. Second-wave clones peaking on day 37 lacked confirmed SARS-CoV-2 specificity.

This receptor was obtained from an adult woman who had mild COVID-19 (a few samples of this study predate the infection). Cell type and time point are not known. Sequenced: PBMCs or a T cell subset sorted from them (not recorded which). The J gene is TRBJ2-2, the V gene TRBV6-1; TRBD1 or TRBD2 may be the D gene (5 bases each). CDR3 amino acids: CAGTRSRTTGELFF. The CDR3 bases are TGTGCCGGGACGCGGAGCCGGACCACCGGGGAGCTGTTTTTT.